The present entry profiles one T cell receptor beta chain with its context. The germline gene is not matched at one end of the junction; a read error may be the cause. Germline V gene data show CDR1 as MGHRA and CDR2 as YSYEKL. The CDR3 is made up of 15 amino acids. This entry comes from a study of blood T cells in healthy people across ages. A second about 6 to 12 cycle PCR used barcoded and J-beta primers. MiXCR was run by TCRdb on the 5' RACE reads, yielding one entry per CDR3 protein. The sample has 950,000 to 1,200,000 distinct CDR3 sequences; less than 45% are singletons. The gene calls are TRBV4-1 and TRBJ1-1, with 7 bases lining up with TRBD1. The sample consisted of blood. The source is a man aged 18 to 30 in good health. CDR3 residues: CASRQVAGGSPEAFF. In nucleotides, the CDR3 is TGCGCCAGCAGACAAGTTGCAGGGGGTTCTCCTGAAGCTTTCTTT.